What follows describes a single TCR beta chain. This specimen comes from a study of blood T cell repertoires in COVID-19. Study as a whole: COVID-19 samples, acute and convalescent, were from the United States, Italy and Spain.

As originally analysed: Nucleated cell counts were estimated from reference gene primer amplification. Measured with immunoSEQ multiplex PCR; TCRdb has only the in-frame clones, and not every one. V, J and clone size are taken as reported in that table, and D and trimming were inferred from the DNA itself. The data hold over 85,000 clones, with 75% to 85% observed a single time. This clonotype was obtained from a man aged 55 to 70 with acute or convalescent COVID-19. The sequenced sample was peripheral blood.

In DNA, the CDR3 is TGTGCCAGCAGCTTAACCCCCGTTAATCAGGATACGCAGTATTTT. Translation gives CASSLTPVNQDTQYF. V usage is TRBV7-3 and J usage is TRBJ2-3; no clear D. V was pared by 0 bases and J by 6 bases, with 13 bases between. The CDR3 is made up of 15 amino acids. Per the germline V gene, CDR1 is SGHTA and CDR2 is FQGTGA.